This T cell receptor beta chain was captured in a study of OX40 agonist ivuxolimab in advanced cancers. Study details: Treatment of patients was with ivuxolimab, an agonistic anti-OX40 (CD134) antibody.

TCRdb's table, derived via immunoSEQ multiplex PCR, lists solely in-frame clones and lacks some. This table has 65,000 to 80,000 clones, roughly 92% appearing once. The sample in question was CD4+ or CD8+ T cells sorted from blood, obtained in a trial of the OX40 agonist ivuxolimab. The TCR originated in an adult with an advanced solid tumor such as melanoma, head and neck, liver or kidney cancer.

The CDR3: CASSLGIGYEQYF. CDR3 in DNA: TGTGCCAGCAGCTTGGGCATAGGATACGAGCAGTACTTC. J is TRBJ2-7 and V is TRBV5-6, with D unclear. Trimming stripped 0 bases from V and 4 bases from J, with 8 bases between. The CDR3 contains 13 residues. Germline values: CDR1 SGHDT, CDR2 YYEEEE.